Listed below are T cell receptor beta chains from one sample, sequenced in a study of blood T cell repertoires in COVID-19. Here immunoSEQ multiplex PCR was the method, and the copy in TCRdb shows in-frame clones only, minus some. The table lists approximately 150,000 clones, about four fifths of them singletons. Sequenced sample: peripheral blood. The receptors shown here come from a man between 65 and 85 years old who had recovered from COVID-19. Each CDR3 is given with its conserved first and last residue. The D gene is left open where the match is weak. Only part of the rows carry a size: once, few, many, or a class if the clone is expanded.

J | D | V | size | CDR3 | DNA
TRBJ1-1 | . | TRBV18 | few | CASSPSGSDTEAFF | TGTGCCAGCTCACCGTCAGGGTCGGACACTGAAGCTTTCTTT
TRBJ2-1 | TRBD2 | TRBV19 | . | CASSWTSGNEQFF | TGTGCCAGTTCTTGGACTAGTGGGAATGAGCAGTTCTTC
TRBJ2-1 | . | TRBV19 | . | CASSIVQRSPYNEQFF | TGTGCCAGTAGTATAGTGCAGCGGAGCCCCTACAATGAGCAGTTCTTC
TRBJ2-3 | TRBD2 | TRBV3-1/TRBV3-2 | . | CASSQDQPTSGSTDTQYF | TGTGCCAGCAGCCAAGATCAGCCGACTAGCGGGAGTACAGATACGCAGTATTTT
TRBJ2-3 | TRBD2 | TRBV28 | . | CASSSPGLAGDLTLDTQYF | TGTGCCAGCAGTTCCCCGGGACTAGCGGGAGATTTGACGTTAGATACGCAGTATTTT
TRBJ2-7 | TRBD2 | TRBV12-5 | . | CASGLGTIPGEQYF | TGTGCTAGTGGCCTCGGGACTATACCAGGCGAGCAGTACTTC
TRBJ2-2 | TRBD2 | TRBV2 | . | CASKLAGITGELFF | TGTGCCAGCAAACTAGCGGGGATCACCGGGGAGCTGTTTTTT
TRBJ2-1 | TRBD2 | TRBV6-5 | . | CASSLLAGGNNEQFF | TGTGCCAGCAGTTTACTAGCGGGAGGCAACAATGAGCAGTTCTTC
TRBJ2-1 | TRBD2 | TRBV19 | . | CASSMREDRDEQFF | TGTGCCAGTAGTATGCGGGAGGATCGGGATGAGCAGTTCTTC
TRBJ2-7 | . | TRBV7-9 | . | CASSLFAGFEQYF | TGTGCCAGCAGCTTATTTGCGGGTTTCGAGCAGTACTTC
TRBJ2-2 | . | TRBV3-1/TRBV3-2 | . | CASTLLGVKSGELFF | TGTGCCAGCACCTTACTGGGCGTCAAATCCGGGGAGCTGTTTTTT
TRBJ2-7 | TRBD1 | TRBV6-5 | once | CASRGQGDYEQYF | TGTGCCAGCAGAGGACAGGGGGACTACGAGCAGTACTTC
TRBJ2-3 | TRBD2 | TRBV9 | . | CASSATSGGGTDTQYF | TGTGCCAGCAGCGCTACCTCGGGGGGGGGCACAGATACGCAGTATTTT
TRBJ2-7 | TRBD2 | TRBV7-9 | . | CASSPSGGGPTEQYF | TGTGCCAGCAGCCCCTCTGGCGGGGGACCGACCGAGCAGTACTTC
TRBJ2-7 | TRBD2 | TRBV11-2 | . | CASSLSPREEQYF | TGTGCCAGCAGCTTATCCCCGCGGGAGGAGCAGTACTTC
TRBJ2-7 | . | TRBV7-2 | . | CASSLGGVEQYF | TGTGCCAGCAGCTTAGGCGGGGTCGAGCAGTACTTC
TRBJ2-7 | TRBD1 | TRBV6-5 | . | CASSPRTGTYEQYF | TGTGCCAGCAGTCCTCGGACAGGGACCTACGAGCAGTACTTC
TRBJ1-2 | . | TRBV6-5 | . | CASSYVAVPSYGYTF | TGTGCCAGCAGTTACGTCGCAGTTCCCTCCTATGGCTACACCTTC
TRBJ2-7 | TRBD1 | TRBV19 | . | CASSITGGAGEQYF | TGTGCCAGTAGTATAACAGGGGGCGCGGGCGAGCAGTACTTC
TRBJ2-3 | TRBD2 | TRBV18 | . | CASSRGVAGASTDTQYF | TGTGCCAGCTCACGGGGAGTAGCGGGGGCTAGCACAGATACGCAGTATTTT
TRBJ2-7 | TRBD1 | TRBV18 | . | CASSRDRSLYEQYF | TGTGCCAGCTCACGGGACAGATCCCTCTACGAGCAGTACTTC
TRBJ2-5 | TRBD1 | TRBV29-1 | . | CSVEDRGTGGFETQYF | TGCAGCGTTGAAGATCGCGGGACAGGGGGCTTCGAGACCCAGTACTTC
TRBJ2-7 | . | TRBV5-4 | . | CASSPSQHGPGEQYF | TGTGCCAGCAGCCCATCCCAACATGGGCCGGGGGAGCAGTACTTC
TRBJ2-1 | . | TRBV7-9 | . | CASSAAAHNEQFF | TGTGCCAGCAGCGCGGCGGCCCATAATGAGCAGTTCTTC
TRBJ2-7 | TRBD2 | TRBV9 | . | CASSAGTSGSKSAEQYF | TGTGCCAGCAGCGCCGGGACTAGCGGGAGTAAGTCTGCCGAGCAGTACTTC
TRBJ1-4 | TRBD1 | TRBV4-1 | . | CASSVRDSNEKLFF | TGCGCCAGCAGCGTCCGGGACAGTAATGAAAAACTGTTTTTT
TRBJ2-1 | . | TRBV7-3 | . | CASSLGGGSYNEQFF | TGTGCCAGCAGCTTAGGTGGAGGGTCCTACAATGAGCAGTTCTTC
TRBJ1-2 | . | TRBV3-1/TRBV3-2 | . | CASSLREGDYGYTF | TGTGCCAGCAGCCTTCGCGAGGGGGACTATGGCTACACCTTC
TRBJ2-3 | . | TRBV21-1 | . | CASSKARSDTQYF | TGTGCCAGCAGCAAAGCGCGATCCGATACGCAGTATTTT
TRBJ2-1 | TRBD1 | TRBV27 | once | CASSLWTGDNEQFF | TGTGCCAGCAGTTTATGGACAGGGGACAATGAGCAGTTCTTC
TRBJ1-2 | . | TRBV6-5 | . | CASSPRGGWYGYTF | TGTGCCAGCAGTCCCCGAGGGGGATGGTATGGCTACACCTTC
TRBJ1-2 | . | TRBV6-5 | . | CASSPTGDYGYTF | TGTGCCAGCAGTCCCACGGGGGACTATGGCTACACCTTC
TRBJ2-5 | TRBD2 | TRBV7-2 | . | CASSAVLAGGETQYF | TGTGCCAGCAGCGCCGTACTAGCGGGAGGGGAGACCCAGTACTTC
TRBJ1-4 | . | TRBV25-1 | . | CATNPGQNNEKLFF | TGTGCCACCAACCCCGGACAGAACAATGAAAAACTGTTTTTT
TRBJ2-7 | TRBD1 | TRBV7-3 | . | CASSASGTGAYEQYF | TGTGCCAGCAGCGCCTCCGGGACAGGGGCCTACGAGCAGTACTTC
TRBJ1-3 | TRBD1 | TRBV5-1 | . | CASSWGTASGNTIYF | TGCGCCAGCAGCTGGGGGACAGCCTCTGGAAACACCATATATTTT
TRBJ2-5 | TRBD2 | TRBV7-2 | . | CASSLSGVRSETQYF | TGTGCCAGCAGCTTAAGCGGGGTGAGGTCAGAGACCCAGTACTTC
TRBJ2-3 | . | TRBV6-5 | . | CATQTFSITDTQYF | TGTGCCACCCAAACTTTCTCCATCACAGATACGCAGTATTTT
TRBJ2-2 | . | TRBV6-2/TRBV6-3 | once | CASSYTRRSNTGELFF | TGTGCCAGCAGTTATACTCGGAGGTCGAACACCGGGGAGCTGTTTTTT
TRBJ1-4 | . | TRBV19 | . | CASSIGGSTTNEKLFF | TGTGCCAGTAGTATCGGGGGAAGCACAACTAATGAAAAACTGTTTTTT
TRBJ2-1 | TRBD2 | TRBV6-4 | . | CASSPGGLYNEQFF | TGTGCCAGCAGTCCGGGGGGGCTTTACAATGAGCAGTTCTTC
TRBJ2-3 | . | TRBV29-1 | . | CSVAKASDTQYF | TGCAGCGTTGCGAAAGCGTCGGATACGCAGTATTTT
TRBJ2-3 | TRBD1 | TRBV28 | . | CASRSGGTGYPDTQYF | TGTGCCAGCAGGTCCGGTGGGACAGGGTACCCAGATACGCAGTATTTT
TRBJ2-7 | TRBD2 | TRBV28 | . | CASSPRTSGARGEQYF | TGTGCCAGCAGTCCTCGGACTAGCGGGGCCCGAGGGGAGCAGTACTTC
TRBJ2-1 | TRBD2 | TRBV5-1 | . | CASSRTSGNSYNEQFF | TGCGCCAGCAGCCGGACTAGCGGGAACTCCTACAATGAGCAGTTCTTC
TRBJ1-2 | TRBD1 | TRBV6-5 | . | CASSYGQGGGYTF | TGTGCCAGCAGTTACGGACAGGGAGGGGGCTACACCTTC
TRBJ1-2 | . | TRBV7-9 | . | CASSQSSSDGYTF | TGTGCCAGCAGCCAAAGTTCTAGCGATGGCTACACCTTC
TRBJ2-1 | TRBD2 | TRBV7-9 | . | CASSSWTSHHEQFF | TGTGCCAGCAGCTCGTGGACTAGTCACCATGAGCAGTTCTTC
TRBJ1-4 | TRBD1 | TRBV7-9 | few | CASSLVGTGAEKLFF | TGTGCCAGCAGCTTAGTGGGGACAGGGGCTGAAAAACTGTTTTTT
TRBJ2-3 | . | TRBV18 | once | CASSPPRGGGTDTQYF | TGTGCCAGCTCACCACCGAGGGGGGGAGGCACAGATACGCAGTATTTT
TRBJ2-1 | TRBD2 | TRBV4-1 | . | CASAGTSGSSYNEQFF | TGCGCCAGCGCCGGGACTAGCGGGAGCTCCTACAATGAGCAGTTCTTC
TRBJ2-7 | TRBD1 | TRBV7-6 | . | CASSSTTGGIYEQYF | TGTGCCAGCAGCTCCACGACAGGGGGTATCTACGAGCAGTACTTC
TRBJ2-3 | TRBD1 | TRBV7-9 | many | CASSRNLTGLTDTQYF | TGTGCCAGCAGCCGTAACCTGACAGGGCTCACAGATACGCAGTATTTT